This T cell receptor (beta chain) was recorded in a study of cytomegalovirus exposure and HLA in healthy donors. Though nominally healthy at sampling, donors likely had unrecorded immune exposures. Vbeta (60) and Jbeta (13) primers were used in the PCR. Measured with immunoSEQ multiplex PCR; TCRdb has only the in-frame clones, and not every one. This sample yields 100,000 or so clones, of which 73% are seen a single time; around 3.5% belongs to the top ten. The germline V and J ends were trimmed by 0 bases and 0 bases, with 11 bases remaining between them. Per the germline V gene, CDR1 is LGHNA and CDR2 is YNFKEQ. There are 16 residues in the CDR3.

The receptor's source is a man aged 40-50 years in good health and CMV-seronegative. The rearrangement uses TRBV4-2 and TRBJ1-1; the D is unclear. The material sequenced was PBMCs. CDR3 residues: CASSQDSGILNTEAFF. CDR3 nucleotide sequence: TGTGCCAGCAGCCAAGATAGCGGGATCTTGAACACTGAAGCTTTCTTT.